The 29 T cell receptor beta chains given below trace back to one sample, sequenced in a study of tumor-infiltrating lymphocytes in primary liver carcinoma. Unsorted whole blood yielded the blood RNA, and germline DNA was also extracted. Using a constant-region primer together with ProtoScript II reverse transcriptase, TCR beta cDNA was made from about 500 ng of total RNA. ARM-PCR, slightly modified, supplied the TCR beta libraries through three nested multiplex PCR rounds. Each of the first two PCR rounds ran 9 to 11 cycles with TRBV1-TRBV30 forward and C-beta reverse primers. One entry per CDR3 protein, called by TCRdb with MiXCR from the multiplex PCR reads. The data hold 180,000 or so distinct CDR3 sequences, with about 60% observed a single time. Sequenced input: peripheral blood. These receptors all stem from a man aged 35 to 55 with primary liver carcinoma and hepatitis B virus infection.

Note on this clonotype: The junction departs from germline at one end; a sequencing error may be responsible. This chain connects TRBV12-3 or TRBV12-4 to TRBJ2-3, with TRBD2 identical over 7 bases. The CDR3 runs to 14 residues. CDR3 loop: CASRLALAGDTQYF. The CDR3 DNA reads TGTGCCAGCAGATTAGCATTAGCGGGAGATACGCAGTATTTT.

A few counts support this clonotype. The CDR3 bases are TGTGCCAGCAGCTTAGTAGTGGGGACAGTCTCCTACGAGCAGTACTTC. It yields the protein CASSLVVGTVSYEQYF. This chain links TRBV7-9 with TRBJ2-7, with TRBD1 matching 7 bases. The CDR3 contains 16 residues. Germline-derived CDR1 and CDR2 are SEHNR and FQNEAQ (reference sequence). V lost 1 base and J lost 0; bases outside the gene matches: 6.

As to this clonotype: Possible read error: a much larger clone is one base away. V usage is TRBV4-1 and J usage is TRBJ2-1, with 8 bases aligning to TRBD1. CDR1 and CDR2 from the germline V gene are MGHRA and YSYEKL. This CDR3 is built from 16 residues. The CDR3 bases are TGCGCCAGCAGCCCGACAGGGGTTGGCTCCTACGATGAGCAGTTCTTC. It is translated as CASSPTGVGSYDEQFF.

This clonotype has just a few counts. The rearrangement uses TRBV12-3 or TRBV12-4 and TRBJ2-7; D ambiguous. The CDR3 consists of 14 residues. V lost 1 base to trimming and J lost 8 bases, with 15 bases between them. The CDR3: CASSLGMDPPQQYF. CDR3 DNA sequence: TGTGCCAGCAGTTTAGGGATGGACCCACCCCAGCAGTACTTC.

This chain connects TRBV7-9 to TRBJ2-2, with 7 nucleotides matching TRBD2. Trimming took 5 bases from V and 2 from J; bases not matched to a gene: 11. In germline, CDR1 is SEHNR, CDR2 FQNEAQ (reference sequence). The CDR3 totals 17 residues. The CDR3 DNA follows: TGTGCCAGCAGCCCCCGCTTGGAGCGGGGTAACACCGGGGAGCTGTTTTTT. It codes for CASSPRLERGNTGELFF.

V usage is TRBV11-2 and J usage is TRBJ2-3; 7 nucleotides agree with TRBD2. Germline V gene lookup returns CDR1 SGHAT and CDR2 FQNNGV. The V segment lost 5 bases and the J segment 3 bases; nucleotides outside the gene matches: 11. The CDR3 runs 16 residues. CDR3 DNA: TGTGCCAGCAGCCACCCAGGCGGGAGAGGGACAGATACGCAGTATTTT. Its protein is CASSHPGGRGTDTQYF.

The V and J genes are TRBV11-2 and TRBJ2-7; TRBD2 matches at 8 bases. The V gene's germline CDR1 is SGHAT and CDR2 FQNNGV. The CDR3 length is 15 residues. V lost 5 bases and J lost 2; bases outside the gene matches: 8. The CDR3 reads CASSAGAAGAYEQYF. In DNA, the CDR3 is TGTGCCAGCAGCGCGGGAGCAGCGGGGGCCTACGAGCAGTACTTC.

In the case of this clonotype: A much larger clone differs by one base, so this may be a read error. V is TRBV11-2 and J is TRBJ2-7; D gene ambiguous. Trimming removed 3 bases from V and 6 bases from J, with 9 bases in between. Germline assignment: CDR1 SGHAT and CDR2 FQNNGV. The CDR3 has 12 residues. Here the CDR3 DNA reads TGTGCCAGCAGCTTCAAGTGGAGCGAGCAGTACTTC. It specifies CASSFKWSEQYF.

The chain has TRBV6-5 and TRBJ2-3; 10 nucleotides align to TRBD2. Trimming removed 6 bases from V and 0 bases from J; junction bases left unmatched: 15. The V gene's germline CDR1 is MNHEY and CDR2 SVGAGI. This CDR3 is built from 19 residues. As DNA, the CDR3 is TGTGCCAGCAGGATAATCCCTCTAGGAGCGGGGGGGAGCACAGATACGCAGTATTTT. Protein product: CASRIIPLGAGGSTDTQYF.

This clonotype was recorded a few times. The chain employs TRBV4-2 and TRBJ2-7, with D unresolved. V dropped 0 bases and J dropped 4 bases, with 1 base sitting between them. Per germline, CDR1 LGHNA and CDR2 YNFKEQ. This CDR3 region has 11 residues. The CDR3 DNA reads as TGTGCCAGCAGCCAAGAGTACGAGCAGTACTTC. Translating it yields CASSQEYEQYF.

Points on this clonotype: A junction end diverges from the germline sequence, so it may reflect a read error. CDR3 DNA: TGTGCCAGCATCAATACAGGTCTCACAGATACGGAGTATTTT. This translates into CASINTGLTDTEYF. The chain is built from TRBV5-6 and TRBJ2-3; TRBD1 is a possible D gene (5 bases). Germline lookup yields CDR1 SGHDT and CDR2 YYEEEE. This CDR3 has 14 residues.

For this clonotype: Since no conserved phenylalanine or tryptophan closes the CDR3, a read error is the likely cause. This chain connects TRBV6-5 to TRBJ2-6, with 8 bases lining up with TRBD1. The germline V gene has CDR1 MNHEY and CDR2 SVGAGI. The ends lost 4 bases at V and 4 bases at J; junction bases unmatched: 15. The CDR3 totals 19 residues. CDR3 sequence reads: CASSFLDRVRGGGANVLTY. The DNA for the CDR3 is TGTGCCAGCAGTTTCTTGGACAGGGTTAGAGGTGGCGGGGCCAACGTCCTGACTTAC.

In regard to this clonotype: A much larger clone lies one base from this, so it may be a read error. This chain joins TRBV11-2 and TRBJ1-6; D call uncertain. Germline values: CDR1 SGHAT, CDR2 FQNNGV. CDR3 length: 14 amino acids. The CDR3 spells CASSLDFYNSPPHF. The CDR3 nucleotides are TGTGCCAGCAGCTTAGACTTCTATAATTCACCCCCCCACTTT.

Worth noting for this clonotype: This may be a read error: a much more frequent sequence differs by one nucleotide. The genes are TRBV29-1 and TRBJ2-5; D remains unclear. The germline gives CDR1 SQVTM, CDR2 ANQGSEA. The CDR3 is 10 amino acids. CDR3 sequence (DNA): TGCAGCGTTGAGTTGAAGACCCATTACTTC. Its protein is CSVELKTHYF.

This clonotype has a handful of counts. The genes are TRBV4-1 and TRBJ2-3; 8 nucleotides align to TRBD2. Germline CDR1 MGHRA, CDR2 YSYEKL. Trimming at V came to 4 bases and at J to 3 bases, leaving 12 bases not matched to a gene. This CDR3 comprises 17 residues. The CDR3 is CASSPLGRGGLTDTQYF. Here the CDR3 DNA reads TGCGCCAGCAGCCCTCTCGGGAGGGGAGGCTTGACAGATACGCAGTATTTT.

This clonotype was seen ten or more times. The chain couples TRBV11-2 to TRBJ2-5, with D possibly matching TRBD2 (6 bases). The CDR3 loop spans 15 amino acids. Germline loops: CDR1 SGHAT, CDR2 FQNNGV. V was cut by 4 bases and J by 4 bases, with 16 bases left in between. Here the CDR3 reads CASSSRQRRVETQYF. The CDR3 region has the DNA TGTGCCAGCAGCTCAAGGCAAAGGAGGGTAGAGACCCAGTACTTC.

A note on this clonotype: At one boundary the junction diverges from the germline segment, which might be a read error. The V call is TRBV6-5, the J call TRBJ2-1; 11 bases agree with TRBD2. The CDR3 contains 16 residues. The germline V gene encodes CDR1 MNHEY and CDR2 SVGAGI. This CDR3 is CASSSQTSGDYNEQSF. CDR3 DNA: TGTGCCAGCAGTTCCCAGACTAGCGGGGACTACAATGAGCAGTCCTTC.

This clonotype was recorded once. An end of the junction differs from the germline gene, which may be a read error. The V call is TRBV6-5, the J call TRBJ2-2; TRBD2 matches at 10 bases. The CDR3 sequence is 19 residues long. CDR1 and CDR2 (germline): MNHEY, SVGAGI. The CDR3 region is CASSYKYPSGRGNAGELFF. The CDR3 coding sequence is TGTGCCAGCAGTTACAAATACCCTAGCGGGAGAGGGAACGCCGGGGAGCTGTTTTTT.

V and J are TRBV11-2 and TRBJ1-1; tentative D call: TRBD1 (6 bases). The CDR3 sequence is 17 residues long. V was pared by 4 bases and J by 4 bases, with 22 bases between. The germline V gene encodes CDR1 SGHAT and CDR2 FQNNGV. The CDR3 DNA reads TGTGCCAGCAGCTACCCGGTACAGGGACTACTGGGCACTGAAGCTTTCTTT. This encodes CASSYPVQGLLGTEAFF.

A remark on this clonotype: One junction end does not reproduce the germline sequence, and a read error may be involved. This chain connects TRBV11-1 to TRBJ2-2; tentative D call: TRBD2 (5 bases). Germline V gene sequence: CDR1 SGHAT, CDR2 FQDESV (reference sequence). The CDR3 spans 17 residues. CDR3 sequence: CASSVASRVLRTGEQFF. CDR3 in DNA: TGTGCCAGCAGCGTGGCGAGCAGAGTCTTGAGGACCGGGGAGCAGTTTTTT.

CDR3 loop: CSVVRGRLHNEQFF. CDR3 in DNA: TGCAGCGTTGTTAGAGGGAGACTACACAATGAGCAGTTCTTC. V usage is TRBV29-1 and J usage is TRBJ2-1, with TRBD2 as a possible D gene (5 bases). The CDR3 extends over 14 amino acids. V was trimmed by 4 bases and J by 5 bases, leaving 15 bases between them. Germline assignment: CDR1 SQVTM and CDR2 ANQGSEA.

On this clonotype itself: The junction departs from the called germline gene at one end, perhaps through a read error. The CDR3 region is CASSLGAANTRELFF. The CDR3 bases are TGTGCTAGCAGCTTAGGAGCGGCGAACACCAGGGAGCTGTTTTTT. V gene TRBV11-2 combines with J gene TRBJ2-2, with D perhaps matching TRBD2 (5 bases). The germline V gene encodes CDR1 SGHAT and CDR2 FQNNGV. This CDR3 is 15 amino acids long. The whole variable domain, remainder taken from reference TRBV11-2 and TRBJ2-2, is EAGVAQSPRYKIIEKRQSVAFWCNPISGHATLYWYQQILGQGPKLLIQFQNNGVVDDSQLPKDRFSAERLKGVDSTLKIQPAKLEDSAVYLCASSLGAANTRELFFGEGSRLTVL.

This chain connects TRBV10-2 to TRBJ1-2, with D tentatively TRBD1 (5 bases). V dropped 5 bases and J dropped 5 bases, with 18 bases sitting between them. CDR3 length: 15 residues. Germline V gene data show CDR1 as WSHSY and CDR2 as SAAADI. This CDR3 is CASSYSQGRSYGYTF. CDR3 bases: TGCGCCAGCAGTTATTCCCAGGGAAGGTCGTATGGCTACACCTTC.

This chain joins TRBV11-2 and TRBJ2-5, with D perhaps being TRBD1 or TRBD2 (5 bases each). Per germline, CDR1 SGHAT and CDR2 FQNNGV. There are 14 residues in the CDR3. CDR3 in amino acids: CVTSIVVRGETQYF. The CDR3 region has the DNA TGTGTCACCAGCATAGTCGTGAGGGGAGAGACCCAGTACTTC.

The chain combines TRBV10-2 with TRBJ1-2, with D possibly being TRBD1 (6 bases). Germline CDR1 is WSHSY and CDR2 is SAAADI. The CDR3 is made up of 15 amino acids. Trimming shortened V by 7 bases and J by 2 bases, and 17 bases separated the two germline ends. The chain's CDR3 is CASIFTGTQNYGYTF. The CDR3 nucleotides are TGCGCCAGCATATTCACAGGGACCCAGAACTATGGCTACACCTTC.

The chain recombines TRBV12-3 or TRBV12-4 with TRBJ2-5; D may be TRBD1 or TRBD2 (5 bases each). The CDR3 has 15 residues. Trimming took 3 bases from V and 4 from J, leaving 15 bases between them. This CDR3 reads CASSFRGGGTETQYF. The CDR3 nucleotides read TGTGCCAGCAGTTTTCGAGGTGGGGGAACAGAGACCCAGTACTTC.

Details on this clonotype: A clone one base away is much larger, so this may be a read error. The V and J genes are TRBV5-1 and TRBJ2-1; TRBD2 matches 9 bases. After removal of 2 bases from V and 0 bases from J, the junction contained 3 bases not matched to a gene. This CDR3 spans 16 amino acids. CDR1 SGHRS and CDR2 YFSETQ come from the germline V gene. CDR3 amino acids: CASSFLSGGSYNEQFF. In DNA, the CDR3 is TGCGCCAGCAGCTTCCTTAGCGGGGGCTCCTACAATGAGCAGTTCTTC.

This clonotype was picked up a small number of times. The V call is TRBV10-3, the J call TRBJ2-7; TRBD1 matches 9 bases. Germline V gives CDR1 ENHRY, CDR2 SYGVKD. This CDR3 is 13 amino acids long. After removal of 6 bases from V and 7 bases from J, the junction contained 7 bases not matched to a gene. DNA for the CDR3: TGTGCCATCAGCCAACAGGGGGCGGGGGAGCAGTACTTC. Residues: CAISQQGAGEQYF.

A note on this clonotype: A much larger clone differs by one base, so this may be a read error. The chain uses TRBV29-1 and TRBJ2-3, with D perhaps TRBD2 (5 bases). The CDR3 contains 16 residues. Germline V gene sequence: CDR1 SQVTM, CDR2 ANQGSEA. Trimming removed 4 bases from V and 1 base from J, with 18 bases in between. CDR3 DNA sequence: TGCAGCGTTGCCGGTTTTATTAGCGCCGGCACAGATACGCAGTATTTT. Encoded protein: CSVAGFISAGTDTQYF.